This record covers a single TCR beta chain. The antigen remains unidentified. This specimen belongs to a study of blood T cells in healthy people across ages. Findings and limits, study-wide: Calculation of diversity from one million T cells yielded estimates considered to be underestimates. The percentage of naive T cells correlated strongly with TCR beta diversity.

Sample-barcoded 5' priming and a J-beta primer mix drove a second PCR of 7 to 11 cycles. Each CDR3 protein is one row after TCRdb ran MiXCR on the 5' RACE reads. The profile shows some 900,000 distinct CDR3 sequences, about 44% of them singletons. The total RNA that was extracted per sample amounted to at least 5.5 micrograms. The clonotype comes from a man younger than 40 in good health. The sequencing sample was made of blood.

CDR3 amino acids: CASSEDRAIPYEQYF. The CDR3 nucleotides read TGTGCCAGCAGCGAAGATCGGGCCATCCCCTACGAGCAGTACTTC. The V call is TRBV7-2, the J call TRBJ2-7; D is undetermined. This CDR3 region has 15 residues. The V gene's germline CDR1 is SGHTA and CDR2 FQGNSA. The V end lost 5 bases, the J end lost 2 bases, and 16 bases lay between the germline ends.